This T cell receptor (beta chain) came from a study of shared clonotypes between healthy human individuals. V lost 0 bases, J lost 8 bases, and 6 bases lay in between. Per germline, CDR1 SGHRS and CDR2 YFSETQ. The CDR3 extends over 12 amino acids. Repertoires were generated with immunoSEQ multiplex PCR, while TCRdb's copy carries only in-frame clones and drops some. The table lists 850,000 to 1,200,000 clones, about 76% of them singletons, with approximately 1.5% in the top ten. This clone came up many times. The authors divided CD4+ cells into CD45RA+ naive and CD45RA-negative memory subsets. Input material: memory CD4+ T cells sorted from blood. This sample's subset: CD45RA-negative fraction. The V call is TRBV5-1, the J call TRBJ2-1; D not certain. The sequence derives from a man aged 18 to 35 in good health. The CDR3 region is CASSLDRYEQFF. In DNA, the CDR3 is TGCGCCAGCAGCTTGGATCGGTATGAGCAGTTCTTC. Looking up the rest from reference TRBV5-1 and TRBJ2-1 gives the full variable domain: KAGVTQTPRYLIKTRGQQVTLSCSPISGHRSVSWYQQTPGQGLQFLFEYFSETQRNKGNFPGRFSGRQFSNSRSEMNVSTLELGDSALYLCASSLDRYEQFFGPGTRLTVL.